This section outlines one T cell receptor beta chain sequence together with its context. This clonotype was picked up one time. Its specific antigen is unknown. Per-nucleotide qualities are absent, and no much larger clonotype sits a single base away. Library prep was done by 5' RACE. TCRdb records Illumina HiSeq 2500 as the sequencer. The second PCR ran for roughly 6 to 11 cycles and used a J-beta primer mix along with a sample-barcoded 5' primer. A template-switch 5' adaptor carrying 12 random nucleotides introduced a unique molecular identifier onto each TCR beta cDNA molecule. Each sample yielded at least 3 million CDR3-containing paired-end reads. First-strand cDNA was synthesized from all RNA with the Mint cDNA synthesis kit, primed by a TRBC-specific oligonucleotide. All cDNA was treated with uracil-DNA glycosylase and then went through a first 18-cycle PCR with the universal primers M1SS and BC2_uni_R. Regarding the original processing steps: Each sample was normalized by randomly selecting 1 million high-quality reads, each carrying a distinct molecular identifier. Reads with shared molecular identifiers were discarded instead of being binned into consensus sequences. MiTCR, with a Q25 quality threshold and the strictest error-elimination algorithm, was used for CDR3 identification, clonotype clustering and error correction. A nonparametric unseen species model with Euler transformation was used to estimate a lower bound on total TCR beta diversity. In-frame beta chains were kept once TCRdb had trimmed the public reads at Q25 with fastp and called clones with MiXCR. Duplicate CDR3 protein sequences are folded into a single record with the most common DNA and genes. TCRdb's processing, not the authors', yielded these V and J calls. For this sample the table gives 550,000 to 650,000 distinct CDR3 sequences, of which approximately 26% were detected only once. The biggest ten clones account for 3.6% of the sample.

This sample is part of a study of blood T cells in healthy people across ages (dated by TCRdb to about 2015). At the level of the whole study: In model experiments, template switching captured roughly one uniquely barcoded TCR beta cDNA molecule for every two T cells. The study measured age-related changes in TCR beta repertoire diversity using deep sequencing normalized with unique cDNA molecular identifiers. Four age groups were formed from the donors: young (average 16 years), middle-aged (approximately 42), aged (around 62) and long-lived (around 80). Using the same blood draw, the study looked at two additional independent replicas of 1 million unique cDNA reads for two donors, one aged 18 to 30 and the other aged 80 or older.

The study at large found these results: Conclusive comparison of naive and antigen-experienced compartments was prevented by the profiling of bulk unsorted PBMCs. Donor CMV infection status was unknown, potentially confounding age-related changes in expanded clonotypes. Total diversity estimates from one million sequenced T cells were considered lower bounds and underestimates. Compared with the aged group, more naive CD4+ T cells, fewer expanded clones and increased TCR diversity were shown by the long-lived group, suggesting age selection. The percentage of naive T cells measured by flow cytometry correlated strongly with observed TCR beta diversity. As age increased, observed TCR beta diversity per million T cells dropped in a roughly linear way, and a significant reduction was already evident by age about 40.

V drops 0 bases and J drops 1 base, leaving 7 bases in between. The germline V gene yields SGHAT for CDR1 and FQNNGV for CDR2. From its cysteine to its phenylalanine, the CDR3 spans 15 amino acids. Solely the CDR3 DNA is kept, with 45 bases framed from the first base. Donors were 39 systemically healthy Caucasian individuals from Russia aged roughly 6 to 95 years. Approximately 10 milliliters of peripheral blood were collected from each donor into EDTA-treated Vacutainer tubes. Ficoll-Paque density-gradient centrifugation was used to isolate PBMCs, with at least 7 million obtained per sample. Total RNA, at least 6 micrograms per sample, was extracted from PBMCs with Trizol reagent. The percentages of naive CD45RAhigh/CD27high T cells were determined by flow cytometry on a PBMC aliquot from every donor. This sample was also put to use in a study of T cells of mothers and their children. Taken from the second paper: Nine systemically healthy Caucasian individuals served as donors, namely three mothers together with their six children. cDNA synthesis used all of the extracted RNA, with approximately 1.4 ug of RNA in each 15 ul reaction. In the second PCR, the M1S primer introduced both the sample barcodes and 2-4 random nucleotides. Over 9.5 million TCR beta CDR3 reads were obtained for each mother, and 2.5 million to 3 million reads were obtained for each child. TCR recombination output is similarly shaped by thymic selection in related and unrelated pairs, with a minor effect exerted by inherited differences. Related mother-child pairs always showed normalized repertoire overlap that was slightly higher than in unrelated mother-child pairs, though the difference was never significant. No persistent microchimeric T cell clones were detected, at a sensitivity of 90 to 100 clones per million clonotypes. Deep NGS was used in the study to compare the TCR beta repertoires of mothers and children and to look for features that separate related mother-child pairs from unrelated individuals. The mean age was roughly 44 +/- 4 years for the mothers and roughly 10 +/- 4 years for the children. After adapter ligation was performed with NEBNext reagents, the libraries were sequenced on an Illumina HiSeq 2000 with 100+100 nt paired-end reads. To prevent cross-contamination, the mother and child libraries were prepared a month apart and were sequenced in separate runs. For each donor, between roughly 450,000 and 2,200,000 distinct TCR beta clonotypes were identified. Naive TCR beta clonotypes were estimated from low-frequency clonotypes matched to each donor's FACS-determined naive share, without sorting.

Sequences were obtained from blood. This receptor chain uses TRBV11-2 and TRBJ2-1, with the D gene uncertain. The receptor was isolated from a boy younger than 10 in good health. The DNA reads TGTGCCAGCAGCTTAGACTCAAATTCCTACAATGAGCAGTTCTTC. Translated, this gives CASSLDSNSYNEQFF. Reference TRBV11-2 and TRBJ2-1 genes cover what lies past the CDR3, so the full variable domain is EAGVAQSPRYKIIEKRQSVAFWCNPISGHATLYWYQQILGQGPKLLIQFQNNGVVDDSQLPKDRFSAERLKGVDSTLKIQPAKLEDSAVYLCASSLDSNSYNEQFFGPGTRLTVL.